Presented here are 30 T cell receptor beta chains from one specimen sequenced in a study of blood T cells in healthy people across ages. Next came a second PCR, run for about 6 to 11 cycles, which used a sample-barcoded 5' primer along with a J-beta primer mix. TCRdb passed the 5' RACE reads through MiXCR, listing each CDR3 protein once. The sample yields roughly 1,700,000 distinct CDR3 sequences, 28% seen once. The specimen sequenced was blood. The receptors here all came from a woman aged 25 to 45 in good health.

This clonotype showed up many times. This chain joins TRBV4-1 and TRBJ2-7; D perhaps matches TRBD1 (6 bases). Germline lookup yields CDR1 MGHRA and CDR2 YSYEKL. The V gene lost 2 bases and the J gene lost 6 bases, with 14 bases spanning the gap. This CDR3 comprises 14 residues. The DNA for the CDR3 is TGCGCCAGCAGCCAACCACAGGGTCTAGGCGAGCAGTACTTC. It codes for CASSQPQGLGEQYF.

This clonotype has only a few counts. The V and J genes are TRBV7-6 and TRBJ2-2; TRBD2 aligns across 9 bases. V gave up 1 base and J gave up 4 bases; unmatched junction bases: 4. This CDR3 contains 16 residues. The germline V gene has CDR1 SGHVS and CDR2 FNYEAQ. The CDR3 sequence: CASSLVSGGTTGELFF. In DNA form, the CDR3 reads TGTGCCAGCAGCTTAGTTAGCGGGGGAACCACCGGGGAGCTGTTTTTT.

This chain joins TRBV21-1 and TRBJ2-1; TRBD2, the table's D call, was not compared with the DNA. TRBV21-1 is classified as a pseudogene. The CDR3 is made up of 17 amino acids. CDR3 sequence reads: CASSKEGWRREYNEQFF. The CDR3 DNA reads TGTGCCAGCAGCAAAGAAGGATGGAGGCGTGAGTACAATGAGCAGTTCTTC.

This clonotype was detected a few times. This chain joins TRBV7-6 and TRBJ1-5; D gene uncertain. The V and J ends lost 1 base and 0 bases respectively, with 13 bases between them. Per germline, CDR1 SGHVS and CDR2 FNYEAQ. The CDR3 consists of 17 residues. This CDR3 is CASSLVLLYRSNQPQHF. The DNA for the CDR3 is TGTGCCAGCAGCTTAGTTCTCTTATACCGTAGCAATCAGCCCCAGCATTTT.

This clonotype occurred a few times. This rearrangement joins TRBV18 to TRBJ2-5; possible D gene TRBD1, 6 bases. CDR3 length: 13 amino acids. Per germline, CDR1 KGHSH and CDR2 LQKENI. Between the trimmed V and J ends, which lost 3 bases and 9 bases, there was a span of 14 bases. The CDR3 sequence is CASSPGHPGPQYF. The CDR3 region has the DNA TGTGCCAGCTCACCGGGACACCCGGGCCCCCAGTACTTC.

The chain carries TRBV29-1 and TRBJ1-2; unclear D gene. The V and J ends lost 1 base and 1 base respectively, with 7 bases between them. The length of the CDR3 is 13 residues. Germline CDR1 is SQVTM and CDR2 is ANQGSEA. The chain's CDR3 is CSVEGSLNYGYTF. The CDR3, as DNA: TGCAGCGTTGAAGGGTCTCTTAACTATGGCTACACCTTC. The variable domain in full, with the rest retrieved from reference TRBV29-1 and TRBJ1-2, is SAVISQKPSRDICQRGTSLTIQCQVDSQVTMMFWYRQQPGQSLTLIATANQGSEATYESGFVIDKFPISRPNLTFSTLTVSNMSPEDSSIYLCSVEGSLNYGYTFGSGTRLTVV.

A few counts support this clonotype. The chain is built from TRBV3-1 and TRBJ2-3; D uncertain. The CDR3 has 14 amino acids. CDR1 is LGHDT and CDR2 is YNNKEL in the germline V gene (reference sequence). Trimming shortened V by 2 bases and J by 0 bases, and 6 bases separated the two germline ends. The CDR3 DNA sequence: TGTGCCAGCAGCCAAATTCGAAGCACAGATACGCAGTATTTT. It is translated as CASSQIRSTDTQYF.

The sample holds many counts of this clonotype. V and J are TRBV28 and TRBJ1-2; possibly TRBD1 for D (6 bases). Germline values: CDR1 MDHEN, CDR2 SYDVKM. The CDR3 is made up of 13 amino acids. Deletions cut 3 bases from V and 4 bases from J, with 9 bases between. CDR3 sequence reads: CASSFRGAYGYTF. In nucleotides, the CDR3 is TGTGCCAGCAGTTTTCGGGGGGCCTATGGCTACACCTTC.

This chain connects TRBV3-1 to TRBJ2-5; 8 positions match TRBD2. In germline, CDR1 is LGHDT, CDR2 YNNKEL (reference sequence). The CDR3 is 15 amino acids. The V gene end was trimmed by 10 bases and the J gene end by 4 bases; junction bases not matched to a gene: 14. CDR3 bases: TGTGCCATAAGGGACGGAGCGGGAGCTGGAGAGACCCAGTACTTC. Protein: CAIRDGAGAGETQYF.

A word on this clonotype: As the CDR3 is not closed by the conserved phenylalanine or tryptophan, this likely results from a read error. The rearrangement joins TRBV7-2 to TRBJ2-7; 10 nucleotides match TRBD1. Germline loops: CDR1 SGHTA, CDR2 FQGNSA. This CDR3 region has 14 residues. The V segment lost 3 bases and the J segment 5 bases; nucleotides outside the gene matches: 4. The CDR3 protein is CASSLGQGHNEQYC. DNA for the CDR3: TGTGCCAGCAGCTTGGGACAGGGGCACAACGAGCAGTACTGT.

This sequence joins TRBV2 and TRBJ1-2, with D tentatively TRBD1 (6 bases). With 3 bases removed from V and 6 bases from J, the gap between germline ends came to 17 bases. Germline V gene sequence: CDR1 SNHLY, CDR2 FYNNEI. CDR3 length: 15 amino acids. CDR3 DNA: TGTGCCAGCAGTGATATGACCGGGGGCTCGAATGGCTACACCTTC. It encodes CASSDMTGGSNGYTF.

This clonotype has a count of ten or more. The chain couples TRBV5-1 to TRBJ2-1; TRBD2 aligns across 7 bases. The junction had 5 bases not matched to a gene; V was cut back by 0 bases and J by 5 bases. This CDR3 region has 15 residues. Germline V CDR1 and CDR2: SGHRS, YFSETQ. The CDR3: CASSLAVLADNEQFF. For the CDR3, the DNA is TGCGCCAGCAGCTTGGCCGTGCTAGCGGACAATGAGCAGTTCTTC.

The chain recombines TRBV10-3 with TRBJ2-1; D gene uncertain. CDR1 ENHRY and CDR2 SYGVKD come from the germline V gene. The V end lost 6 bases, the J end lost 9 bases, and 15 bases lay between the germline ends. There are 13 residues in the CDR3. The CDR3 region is CAIREMPRTEQFF. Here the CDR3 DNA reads TGTGCCATCAGGGAGATGCCTCGGACTGAGCAGTTCTTC.

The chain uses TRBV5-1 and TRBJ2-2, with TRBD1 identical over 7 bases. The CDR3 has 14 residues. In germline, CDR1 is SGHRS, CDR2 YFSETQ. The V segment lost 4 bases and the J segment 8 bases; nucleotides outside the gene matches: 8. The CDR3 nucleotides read TGCGCCAGCAGCCCGGAACAGGGGCGAGGGGAGCTGTTTTTT. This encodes CASSPEQGRGELFF.

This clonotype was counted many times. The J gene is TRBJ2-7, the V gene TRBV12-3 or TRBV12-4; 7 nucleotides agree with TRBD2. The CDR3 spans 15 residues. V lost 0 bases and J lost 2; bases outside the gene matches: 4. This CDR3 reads CASSLAGTIPYEQYF. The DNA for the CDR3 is TGTGCCAGCAGTTTAGCTGGGACTATCCCCTACGAGCAGTACTTC.

The CDR3 loop is CASSSGWTNEKLFF. CDR3 DNA: TGTGCCAGCAGTTCAGGGTGGACTAATGAAAAACTGTTTTTT. The rearrangement joins TRBV28 to TRBJ1-4; D is possibly TRBD1 (5 bases). Trimming cost V 4 bases and J 2 bases, with 8 bases left between them. The CDR3 runs 14 residues. Germline loops: CDR1 MDHEN, CDR2 SYDVKM.

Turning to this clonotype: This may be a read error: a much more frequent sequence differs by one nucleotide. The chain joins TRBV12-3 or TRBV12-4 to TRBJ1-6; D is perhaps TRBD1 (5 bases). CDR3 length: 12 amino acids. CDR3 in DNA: TGTGCCAGCACCGGGGGGGATTCACCCCCCCACTTT. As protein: CASTGGDSPPHF.

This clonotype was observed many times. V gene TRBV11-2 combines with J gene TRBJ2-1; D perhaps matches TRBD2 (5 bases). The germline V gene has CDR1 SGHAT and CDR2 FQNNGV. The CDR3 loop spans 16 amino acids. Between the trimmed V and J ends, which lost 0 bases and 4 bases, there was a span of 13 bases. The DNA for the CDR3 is TGTGCCAGCAGCTTAGATCACGCGGGCAATTACAATGAGCAGTTCTTC. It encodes CASSLDHAGNYNEQFF.

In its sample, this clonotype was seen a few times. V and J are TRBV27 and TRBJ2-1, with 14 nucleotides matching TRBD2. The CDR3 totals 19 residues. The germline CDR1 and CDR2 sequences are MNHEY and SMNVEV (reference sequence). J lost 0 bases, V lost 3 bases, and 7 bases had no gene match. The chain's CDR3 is CASSFLGLAGVGSYNEQFF. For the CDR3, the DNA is TGTGCCAGCAGTTTTCTGGGACTAGCGGGAGTGGGCTCCTACAATGAGCAGTTCTTC.

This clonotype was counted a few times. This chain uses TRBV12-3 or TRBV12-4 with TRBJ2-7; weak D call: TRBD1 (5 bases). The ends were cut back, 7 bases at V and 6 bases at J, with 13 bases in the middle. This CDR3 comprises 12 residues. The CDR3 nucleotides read TGTGCCAGCAAGGGGAACGTGGGCGAGCAGTACTTC. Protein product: CASKGNVGEQYF.

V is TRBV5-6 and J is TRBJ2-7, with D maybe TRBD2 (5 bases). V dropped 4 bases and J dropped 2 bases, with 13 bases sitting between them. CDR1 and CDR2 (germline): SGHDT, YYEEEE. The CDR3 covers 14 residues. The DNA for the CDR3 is TGTGCCAGCAGCCGGAGGACGGGGACCTACGAGCAGTACTTC. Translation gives CASSRRTGTYEQYF.

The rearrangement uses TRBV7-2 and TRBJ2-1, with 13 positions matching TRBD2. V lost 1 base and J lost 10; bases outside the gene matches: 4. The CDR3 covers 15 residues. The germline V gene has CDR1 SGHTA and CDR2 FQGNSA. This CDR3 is CASSLELAGGPEQFF. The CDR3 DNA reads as TGTGCCAGCAGCTTAGAACTAGCGGGAGGGCCGGAGCAGTTCTTC.

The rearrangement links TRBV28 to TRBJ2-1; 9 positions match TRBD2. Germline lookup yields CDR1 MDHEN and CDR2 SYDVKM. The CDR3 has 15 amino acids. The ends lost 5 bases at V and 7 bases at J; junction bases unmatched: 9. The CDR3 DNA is TGTGCCAGCAGTGGGGCGGGGGGGCCTTTGAATGAGCAGTTCTTC. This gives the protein CASSGAGGPLNEQFF.

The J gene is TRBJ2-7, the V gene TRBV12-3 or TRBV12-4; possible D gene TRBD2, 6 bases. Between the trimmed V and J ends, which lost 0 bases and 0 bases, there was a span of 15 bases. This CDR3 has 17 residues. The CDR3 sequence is CASSLARDSKSSYEQYF. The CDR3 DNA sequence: TGTGCCAGCAGTTTAGCCCGGGACTCCAAGAGCTCCTACGAGCAGTACTTC.

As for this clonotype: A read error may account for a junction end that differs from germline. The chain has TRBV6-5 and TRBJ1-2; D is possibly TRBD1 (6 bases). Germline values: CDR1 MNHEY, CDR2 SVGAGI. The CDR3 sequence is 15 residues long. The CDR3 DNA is TGTGCCAGCAGATCCACGGACAGTTTTATCTATAGCTACACCTTC. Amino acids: CASRSTDSFIYSYTF.

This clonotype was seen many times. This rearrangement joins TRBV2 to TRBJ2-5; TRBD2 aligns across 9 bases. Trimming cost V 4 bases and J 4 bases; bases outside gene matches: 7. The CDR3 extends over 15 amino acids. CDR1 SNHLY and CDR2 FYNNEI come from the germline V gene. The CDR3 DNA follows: TGTGCCAGCAGTGGATCAAGGACTAGCGCAGAGACCCAGTACTTC. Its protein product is CASSGSRTSAETQYF. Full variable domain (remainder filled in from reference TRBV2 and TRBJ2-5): EPEVTQTPSHQVTQMGQEVILRCVPISNHLYFYWYRQILGQKVEFLVSFYNNEISEKSEIFDDQFSVERPDGSNFTLKIRSTKLEDSAMYFCASSGSRTSAETQYFGPGTRLLVL.

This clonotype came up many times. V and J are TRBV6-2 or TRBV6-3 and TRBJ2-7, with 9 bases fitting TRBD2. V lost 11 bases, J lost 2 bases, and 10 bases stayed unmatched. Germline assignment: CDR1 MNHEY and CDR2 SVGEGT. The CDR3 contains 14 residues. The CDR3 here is CASPRASGTYEQYF. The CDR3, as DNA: TGTGCCTCCCCCCGGGCTAGCGGGACCTACGAGCAGTACTTC.

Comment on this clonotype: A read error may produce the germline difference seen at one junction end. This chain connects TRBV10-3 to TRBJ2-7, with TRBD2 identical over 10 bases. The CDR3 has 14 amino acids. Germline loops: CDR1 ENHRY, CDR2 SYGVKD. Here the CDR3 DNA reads TGTACCATCAGCACTAGCGGGGTCTCCTACGAGCAGTACTTC. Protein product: CTISTSGVSYEQYF.

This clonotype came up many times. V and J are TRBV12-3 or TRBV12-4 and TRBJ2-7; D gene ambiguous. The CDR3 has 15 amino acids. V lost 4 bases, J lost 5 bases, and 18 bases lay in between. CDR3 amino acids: CASSSLRVNVHEQYF. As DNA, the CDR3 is TGTGCCAGCAGTTCTCTCCGGGTCAACGTCCACGAGCAGTACTTC.

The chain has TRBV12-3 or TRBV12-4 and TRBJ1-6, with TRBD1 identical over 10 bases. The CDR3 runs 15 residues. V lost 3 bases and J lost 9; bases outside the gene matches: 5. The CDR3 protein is CASSFHRDRGSPLHF. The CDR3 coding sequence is TGTGCCAGCAGTTTCCACCGGGACAGGGGTTCACCCCTCCACTTT.